This TCR beta chain was captured in a study of T cell responses to AZD1222 COVID-19 vaccine. This CDR3 contains 19 residues. Germline values: CDR1 MGHRA, CDR2 YSYEKL. Between the trimmed V and J ends, which lost 0 bases and 0 bases, there was a span of 19 bases. The protocol was immunoSEQ multiplex PCR, while the TCRdb copy is restricted to in-frame clones and leaves out a portion. This table has 130,000 or so clones, 80% to 95% appearing once. On this clone: What it binds is unknown.

Study outcomes and limitations: Repertoires were sampled only after the peak T cell response.

This chain uses TRBV4-1 with TRBJ2-3; D might be TRBD2 (6 bases). The sample was peripheral blood, taken 28 days after the second AZD1222 dose. The origin of this receptor is an adult who received the AZD1222 COVID-19 vaccine. CDR3 amino acids: CASSQDGLASGFSTDTQYF. CDR3 nucleotides: TGCGCCAGCAGCCAAGATGGGCTAGCGTCGGGCTTTAGCACAGATACGCAGTATTTT.